This T cell receptor (beta chain) was identified during a study of blood T cell repertoires in COVID-19. Study-wide context: Samples of COVID-19 (acute and convalescent) were obtained from the United States, Italy and Spain. The analysed material was cDNA or gDNA that came from T cells, B-cell-depleted T cells, or PBMCs.

This clone was seen just once. Under the authors' procedure: How many nucleated cells were present was estimated from reference gene primer amplification. The table came from immunoSEQ multiplex PCR; TCRdb's copy has only in-frame clones and leaves some out. V and J calls and clone size follow that table, whereas D and trimming were derived from the DNA. The sample carries about 63,000 clones, about 86% recorded once. Sequences were obtained from peripheral blood. The sequence was collected from a human donor in a cohort sampled during active COVID-19.

The CDR3 coding sequence is TGTGCCAGCAGTCCCTGGGGGGTTCGCTCCTACAATGAGCAGTTCTTC. Residues: CASSPWGVRSYNEQFF. This chain links TRBV2 with TRBJ2-1; the D gene is possibly TRBD2 (6 bases). Germline lookup yields CDR1 SNHLY and CDR2 FYNNEI. CDR3 length equals 16 residues. Deletions cut 5 bases from V and 0 bases from J, with 14 bases between.